Listed below are T cell receptor beta chains from one sample, sequenced in a study of T cell responses to AZD1222 COVID-19 vaccine. Measured with immunoSEQ multiplex PCR; TCRdb has only the in-frame clones, and not every one. Of 150,000 to 200,000 clones listed, about 94% are singletons. The specimen was peripheral blood, collected on day 0 of AZD1222 vaccination. The receptors come from an adult in good health. The CDR3 runs from the conserved cysteine through the conserved F or W. A D gene is named only where the DNA matches it firmly. Rows give clone size only sometimes, using once, few, many, or a class for an expanded clone.

v_gene: TRBV28; d_gene: NA; j_gene: TRBJ1-6; abundance: NA; CDR3nt: TGTGCCAGCAGGGGGGCAGGGAGGAATTCACCCCTCCACTTT; CDR3aa: CASRGAGRNSPLHF
v_gene: TRBV14; d_gene: NA; j_gene: TRBJ1-3; abundance: NA; CDR3nt: TGTGCCAGCAGCAGGGACACTAGAGACACCATATATTTT; CDR3aa: CASSRDTRDTIYF
v_gene: TRBV2; d_gene: TRBD2; j_gene: TRBJ2-1; abundance: NA; CDR3nt: TGTGCCAGCTTCCTAGCGGGAGAGTACAATGAGCAGTTCTTC; CDR3aa: CASFLAGEYNEQFF
v_gene: TRBV28; d_gene: NA; j_gene: TRBJ1-1; abundance: NA; CDR3nt: TGTGCCAGCAGTTTGCCCGCGGGATTGGGGAACACTGAAGCTTTCTTT; CDR3aa: CASSLPAGLGNTEAFF
v_gene: TRBV7-8; d_gene: TRBD1; j_gene: TRBJ1-2; abundance: NA; CDR3nt: TGTGCCAGCAGCAGAGATGGGACAGGGAGCTATGGCTACACCTTC; CDR3aa: CASSRDGTGSYGYTF
v_gene: TRBV10-3; d_gene: NA; j_gene: TRBJ1-2; abundance: NA; CDR3nt: TGTGCCATCAGTGAGGGGGGACACCTAAACTATGGCTACACCTTC; CDR3aa: CAISEGGHLNYGYTF
v_gene: TRBV12-3/TRBV12-4; d_gene: NA; j_gene: TRBJ1-1; abundance: NA; CDR3nt: TGTGCCAGCACCCACCCTGGGGACACTGAAGCTTTCTTT; CDR3aa: CASTHPGDTEAFF
v_gene: TRBV5-1; d_gene: NA; j_gene: TRBJ1-2; abundance: NA; CDR3nt: TGCGCCAGCAGCCCCAGGCGGGTCCCTTATGGCTACACCTTC; CDR3aa: CASSPRRVPYGYTF
v_gene: TRBV9; d_gene: TRBD2; j_gene: TRBJ2-7; abundance: few; CDR3nt: TGTGCCAGCAGCGTAGGGGAGCGGGAGAGTGAGCAGTACTTC; CDR3aa: CASSVGERESEQYF
v_gene: TRBV5-6; d_gene: NA; j_gene: TRBJ2-3; abundance: NA; CDR3nt: TGTGCCAGCAGCTCGAGTCCACCAGCGTTCCGCACAGATACGCAGTATTTT; CDR3aa: CASSSSPPAFRTDTQYF
v_gene: TRBV9; d_gene: TRBD2; j_gene: TRBJ2-2; abundance: NA; CDR3nt: TGTGCCAGCAGCGCGACACCGGGACTAGAAACCGGGGAGCTGTTTTTT; CDR3aa: CASSATPGLETGELFF
v_gene: TRBV4-1; d_gene: NA; j_gene: TRBJ1-4; abundance: NA; CDR3nt: TGCGCCAGCAGCCAATATCTGAGGGCTGGGGAAAAACTGTTTTTT; CDR3aa: CASSQYLRAGEKLFF
v_gene: TRBV11-2; d_gene: NA; j_gene: TRBJ1-3; abundance: NA; CDR3nt: TGTGCCAGCAGCTTAGTATATGGAAACACCATATATTTT; CDR3aa: CASSLVYGNTIYF
v_gene: TRBV5-1; d_gene: NA; j_gene: TRBJ2-2; abundance: NA; CDR3nt: TGCGCCAGCAGCTTGGACGGGGGACGGGCCGGGGAGCTGTTTTTT; CDR3aa: CASSLDGGRAGELFF
v_gene: TRBV18; d_gene: NA; j_gene: TRBJ2-7; abundance: NA; CDR3nt: TGTGCCAGCTCACCACCGGGGCTGGGGCGAGGCTCCTACGAGCAGTACTTC; CDR3aa: CASSPPGLGRGSYEQYF
v_gene: TRBV28; d_gene: NA; j_gene: TRBJ1-2; abundance: NA; CDR3nt: TGTGCCAGCAGTTTTCAACAGGGTAACTATGGCTACACCTTC; CDR3aa: CASSFQQGNYGYTF
v_gene: TRBV25-1; d_gene: TRBD2; j_gene: TRBJ2-2; abundance: NA; CDR3nt: TGTGCCAGCAGCATGCCCGGGGGGACCGGGGAGCTGTTTTTT; CDR3aa: CASSMPGGTGELFF
v_gene: TRBV19; d_gene: NA; j_gene: TRBJ2-7; abundance: NA; CDR3nt: TGTGCCAGTAGTTCGAAGGGACCTAGCGCCAACAAAGGGTACGAGCAGTACTTC; CDR3aa: CASSSKGPSANKGYEQYF
v_gene: TRBV24-1; d_gene: TRBD1; j_gene: TRBJ1-2; abundance: NA; CDR3nt: TGTGCCACCTCCTTCCCGGGACAGAACTATGGCTACACCTTC; CDR3aa: CATSFPGQNYGYTF
v_gene: TRBV28; d_gene: TRBD1; j_gene: TRBJ1-5; abundance: NA; CDR3nt: TGTGCCAGCAGTTTGTCAGGGGGTCACAATCAGCCCCAGCATTTT; CDR3aa: CASSLSGGHNQPQHF
v_gene: TRBV2; d_gene: TRBD1; j_gene: TRBJ2-7; abundance: NA; CDR3nt: TGTGCCAGCAGTGTCGACAGGGGATCGTACGAGCAGTACTTC; CDR3aa: CASSVDRGSYEQYF
v_gene: TRBV30; d_gene: NA; j_gene: TRBJ1-6; abundance: NA; CDR3nt: TGTGCCTGGAAGATTCAGCTTAATTCACCCCTCCACTTT; CDR3aa: CAWKIQLNSPLHF
v_gene: TRBV9; d_gene: TRBD2; j_gene: TRBJ2-7; abundance: NA; CDR3nt: TGTGCCAGCAGCCCCTTAAGTGGGCTAGCGGGAGCCTACGAGCAGTACTTC; CDR3aa: CASSPLSGLAGAYEQYF
v_gene: TRBV2; d_gene: TRBD2; j_gene: TRBJ2-7; abundance: NA; CDR3nt: TGTGCCAGCTCCCTAGCGGGAGTACGCGAGCAGTACTTC; CDR3aa: CASSLAGVREQYF
v_gene: TRBV4-1; d_gene: NA; j_gene: TRBJ2-5; abundance: NA; CDR3nt: TGCGCCAGCAGCCAAGAATTTGGTTCGAGCCAAGAGACCCAGTACTTC; CDR3aa: CASSQEFGSSQETQYF
v_gene: TRBV5-8; d_gene: NA; j_gene: TRBJ1-5; abundance: NA; CDR3nt: TGTGCCAGCAGCTTGGGTAGGGTTGCGGGACAGCCCCAGCATTTT; CDR3aa: CASSLGRVAGQPQHF
v_gene: TRBV5-1; d_gene: TRBD1; j_gene: TRBJ1-1; abundance: once; CDR3nt: TGCGCCAGCAGATTGGACAGGGGCCAAAAAATGAACACTGAAGCTTTCTTT; CDR3aa: CASRLDRGQKMNTEAFF
v_gene: TRBV6-5; d_gene: NA; j_gene: TRBJ2-4; abundance: NA; CDR3nt: TGTGCCAGCAGTTACCCGGGGCTGAACATTCAGTACTTC; CDR3aa: CASSYPGLNIQYF
v_gene: TRBV24-1; d_gene: NA; j_gene: TRBJ2-1; abundance: NA; CDR3nt: TGTGCCACCAGTGATTTCGCGGCCAGGGACGAGCAGTTCTTC; CDR3aa: CATSDFAARDEQFF
v_gene: TRBV5-1; d_gene: TRBD2; j_gene: TRBJ2-1; abundance: NA; CDR3nt: TGCGCCAGCAGCTTCGGTTGGAGACTAGCAACGTCCTACAATGAGCAGTTCTTC; CDR3aa: CASSFGWRLATSYNEQFF
v_gene: TRBV5-1; d_gene: NA; j_gene: TRBJ2-7; abundance: NA; CDR3nt: TGCGCCAGCAGCTTGGTAGGGGGGTCGAGCTACGAGCAGTACTTC; CDR3aa: CASSLVGGSSYEQYF
v_gene: TRBV15; d_gene: TRBD2; j_gene: TRBJ2-7; abundance: NA; CDR3nt: TGTGCCACCACCCTAGGAGCGGGGTCCTCCTACGAGCAGTACTTC; CDR3aa: CATTLGAGSSYEQYF
v_gene: TRBV7-8; d_gene: TRBD1; j_gene: TRBJ1-2; abundance: NA; CDR3nt: TGTGCCAGCAGCTTAGAGGGGGACAGGGCGAACTATGGCTACACCTTC; CDR3aa: CASSLEGDRANYGYTF
v_gene: TRBV19; d_gene: NA; j_gene: TRBJ1-2; abundance: NA; CDR3nt: TGTGCCAGTAGCACCTTGGGACACTATGGCTACACCTTC; CDR3aa: CASSTLGHYGYTF
v_gene: TRBV28; d_gene: NA; j_gene: TRBJ2-1; abundance: once; CDR3nt: TGTGCCAGCACCCCCTCACCGGCGAGGGCGAATGAGCAGTTCTTC; CDR3aa: CASTPSPARANEQFF
v_gene: TRBV5-4; d_gene: NA; j_gene: TRBJ2-2; abundance: NA; CDR3nt: TGTGCCAGCAGCTTGACAGAGAACGGGGAGCTGTTTTTT; CDR3aa: CASSLTENGELFF
v_gene: TRBV28; d_gene: NA; j_gene: TRBJ1-5; abundance: NA; CDR3nt: TGTGCCAGCAGCCAGAGACACTTCAATCAGCCCCAGCATTTT; CDR3aa: CASSQRHFNQPQHF
v_gene: TRBV2; d_gene: TRBD1; j_gene: TRBJ1-2; abundance: NA; CDR3nt: TGTGCCAGCAGCCGGTCATTAAACAGGGGTGGCTACACCTTC; CDR3aa: CASSRSLNRGGYTF
v_gene: TRBV7-2; d_gene: TRBD1; j_gene: TRBJ2-7; abundance: NA; CDR3nt: TGTGCCAGCAGCCCTGACAGGGCCTACGAGCAGTACTTC; CDR3aa: CASSPDRAYEQYF
v_gene: TRBV5-1; d_gene: NA; j_gene: TRBJ1-4; abundance: NA; CDR3nt: TGCGCCAGCAGCATCGTTCCGACGGGGGCTAATGAAAAACTGTTTTTT; CDR3aa: CASSIVPTGANEKLFF
v_gene: TRBV12-3/TRBV12-4; d_gene: NA; j_gene: TRBJ2-4; abundance: NA; CDR3nt: TGTGCCAGCAGTTTGGACATTATTCAGTACTTC; CDR3aa: CASSLDIIQYF
v_gene: TRBV7-9; d_gene: NA; j_gene: TRBJ2-2; abundance: NA; CDR3nt: TGTGCCAGCAGCCCCCCTAGCGCCACCGGGGAGCTGTTTTTT; CDR3aa: CASSPPSATGELFF
v_gene: TRBV6-5; d_gene: NA; j_gene: TRBJ2-5; abundance: NA; CDR3nt: TGTGCCAGCAGTTACTCCAAGTACCAAGAGACCCAGTACTTC; CDR3aa: CASSYSKYQETQYF
v_gene: TRBV5-1; d_gene: NA; j_gene: TRBJ2-1; abundance: NA; CDR3nt: TGCGCCAGCAGCTTAGGGTGGGAGCAGTTCTTC; CDR3aa: CASSLGWEQFF
v_gene: TRBV2; d_gene: NA; j_gene: TRBJ2-5; abundance: NA; CDR3nt: TGTGCCAGCAGTGAAAAGGGGCTAAGGGCCCAGACCCAGTACTTC; CDR3aa: CASSEKGLRAQTQYF
v_gene: TRBV19; d_gene: NA; j_gene: TRBJ2-5; abundance: NA; CDR3nt: TGTGCCAGTAGACCGGAGGGGAGGGAGACCCAGTACTTC; CDR3aa: CASRPEGRETQYF
v_gene: TRBV2; d_gene: TRBD2; j_gene: TRBJ2-1; abundance: NA; CDR3nt: TGTGCCAGCACGCTCGAAGAGAAGACCTTTCTAGCGGGAGGGCGAAATGAGCAGTTCTTC; CDR3aa: CASTLEEKTFLAGGRNEQFF
v_gene: TRBV11-2; d_gene: NA; j_gene: TRBJ1-6; abundance: NA; CDR3nt: TGTGCCAGCAGCCCTCCCTTGGCAGGCTCCTATAATTCACCCCTCCACTTT; CDR3aa: CASSPPLAGSYNSPLHF
v_gene: TRBV24-1; d_gene: NA; j_gene: TRBJ2-3; abundance: NA; CDR3nt: TGTGCCACCAGTGAAACGGGACGGGGCAACACAGATACGCAGTATTTT; CDR3aa: CATSETGRGNTDTQYF
v_gene: TRBV6-5; d_gene: TRBD1; j_gene: TRBJ1-2; abundance: NA; CDR3nt: TGTGCCAGCACCTTAGACAGGGTCGGTGGTGGCTACACCTTC; CDR3aa: CASTLDRVGGGYTF
v_gene: TRBV5-1; d_gene: TRBD1; j_gene: TRBJ1-2; abundance: NA; CDR3nt: TGCGCCAGCAGCTTACAGGGGTATGGCTACACCTTC; CDR3aa: CASSLQGYGYTF
v_gene: TRBV7-2; d_gene: NA; j_gene: TRBJ2-7; abundance: NA; CDR3nt: TGTGCCAGCAGCTTAGAGCCTTCCGGACCGTACGAGCAGTACTTC; CDR3aa: CASSLEPSGPYEQYF
v_gene: TRBV19; d_gene: TRBD2; j_gene: TRBJ2-1; abundance: NA; CDR3nt: TGTGCCAGTAGTATAGCGGGACTAGCGGGGATAAATGAGCAGTTCTTC; CDR3aa: CASSIAGLAGINEQFF
v_gene: TRBV10-3; d_gene: NA; j_gene: TRBJ2-1; abundance: NA; CDR3nt: TGTGCCATCAGTGAGGGGGGACTCCCCGGGGATGAGCAGTTCTTC; CDR3aa: CAISEGGLPGDEQFF
v_gene: TRBV9; d_gene: NA; j_gene: TRBJ2-1; abundance: NA; CDR3nt: TGTGCCAGCAGAGAAGCAGAAAGCTCCTACAATGAGCAGTTCTTC; CDR3aa: CASREAESSYNEQFF
v_gene: TRBV5-1; d_gene: TRBD2; j_gene: TRBJ2-7; abundance: NA; CDR3nt: TGCGCCAGCAGCTTTTTGGCTAGCGGGAGCTCCTACGAGCAGTACTTC; CDR3aa: CASSFLASGSSYEQYF
v_gene: TRBV29-1; d_gene: NA; j_gene: TRBJ2-1; abundance: few; CDR3nt: TGCAGCGCAATAGCTGGGGTGGATGAGCAGTTCTTC; CDR3aa: CSAIAGVDEQFF
v_gene: TRBV11-2; d_gene: TRBD2; j_gene: TRBJ2-3; abundance: NA; CDR3nt: TGTGCCAGCAGCTATCTAGCGGGACCCACAGATACGCAGTATTTT; CDR3aa: CASSYLAGPTDTQYF
v_gene: TRBV12-3/TRBV12-4; d_gene: NA; j_gene: TRBJ2-7; abundance: NA; CDR3nt: TGTGCCAGCAGTACGAACTCCTACGAGCAGTACTTC; CDR3aa: CASSTNSYEQYF
v_gene: TRBV6-6; d_gene: NA; j_gene: TRBJ1-1; abundance: NA; CDR3nt: TGTGCCACTACGGGGTTTGGGGGTACTGAAGCTTTCTTT; CDR3aa: CATTGFGGTEAFF